This is a list of T cell receptor beta chains from one sample in a study of shared clonotypes between healthy human individuals. TCRdb keeps only in-frame clones here, not all; method: immunoSEQ multiplex PCR. The sample includes 1.4 million or so clones, 98% seen only once; the top ten take 0.36%. Specimen: naive CD4+ T cells sorted from blood. Receptor source: a man aged 25 to 45 in good health. Both conserved end residues are part of each CDR3. D genes are given only for firm matches. For some rows the clone size is stated as once, few or many, or as a class when expanded; others skip it.

CASSPIQALNTEAFF,TGTGCCAGCTCACCAATCCAGGCCCTAAACACTGAAGCTTTCTTT,.,TRBJ1-1,.,TRBV18
CASSAGRPNQPQHF,TGTGCCAGCAGCGCGGGACGCCCCAATCAGCCCCAGCATTTT,.,TRBJ1-5,.,TRBV9
CASSLAGGSAQNTEAFF,TGTGCCAGCAGCTTAGCGGGAGGGAGCGCACAGAACACTGAAGCTTTCTTT,.,TRBJ1-1,.,TRBV7-9
CSVDQGIDEQFF,TGCAGCGTTGATCAAGGGATCGATGAGCAGTTCTTC,.,TRBJ2-1,once,TRBV29-1
CASSSPGTAGDTQYF,TGTGCCAGCAGCTCTCCCGGGACGGCGGGAGATACGCAGTATTTT,.,TRBJ2-3,.,TRBV5-4
CASSYKGTGYVNTEAFF,TGTGCCAGCAGTTACAAGGGGACAGGGTATGTCAACACTGAAGCTTTCTTT,TRBD1,TRBJ1-1,.,TRBV6-7
CASSLPERFTDTQYF,TGTGCCAGCAGCTTACCCGAGCGTTTCACAGATACGCAGTATTTT,.,TRBJ2-3,.,TRBV11-2
CASSITARSYEQYF,TGTGCCAGTAGTATAACAGCGCGTTCCTACGAGCAGTACTTC,.,TRBJ2-7,.,TRBV19
CASSFTLSVLGEQYF,TGTGCCAGCAGTTTTACTCTGTCGGTTTTGGGTGAGCAGTACTTC,.,TRBJ2-7,.,TRBV6-5
CASSQGIGAGRTGELFF,TGCGCCAGCAGCCAAGGAATCGGGGCGGGACGGACCGGGGAGCTGTTTTTT,.,TRBJ2-2,.,TRBV4-1
CASSLWGGQGVNQPQHF,TGTGCCAGCAGTTTATGGGGCGGACAGGGAGTCAATCAGCCCCAGCATTTT,TRBD1,TRBJ1-5,.,TRBV28
CASSVSWDTQYF,TGTGCCAGCAGTGTAAGTTGGGATACGCAGTATTTT,.,TRBJ2-3,.,TRBV28
CASSHWTSGRAGTGELFF,TGTGCCAGCAGCCACTGGACTAGCGGGAGGGCCGGAACCGGGGAGCTGTTTTTT,TRBD2,TRBJ2-2,.,TRBV7-9
CASSGFGTGGYAQYF,TGTGCCAGCAGCGGGTTTGGGACAGGGGGATATGCGCAGTATTTT,TRBD1,TRBJ2-3,once,TRBV28
CASSERADTWGFTDTQYF,TGTGCCAGCAGTGAAAGGGCAGACACCTGGGGGTTCACAGATACGCAGTATTTT,.,TRBJ2-3,.,TRBV2
CASSYRDGNNEQFF,TGTGCCAGCAGCTACCGGGACGGGAACAATGAGCAGTTCTTC,.,TRBJ2-1,.,TRBV7-9
CASSYRGPINTEAFF,TGTGCCAGCAGTTACCGGGGGCCGATAAACACTGAAGCTTTCTTT,.,TRBJ1-1,.,TRBV6-5
CASSASPIGETQYF,TGTGCCAGCAGCGCCTCCCCCATAGGGGAGACCCAGTACTTC,.,TRBJ2-5,.,TRBV9